One and the same sample provided the 10 T cell receptor beta chains below, sequenced in a study of tumor-infiltrating lymphocytes in glioblastoma multiforme. Multiple V-beta primers and a C-beta primer amplified TCRB from RNA. TCRdb re-derived calls from the multiplex PCR reads in MiXCR, one entry per CDR3 protein. The sample shows just under 9,500 distinct CDR3 sequences, about 80% of them seen only once. The specimen sequenced was brain tumor tissue. The receptors shown here come from a male donor with glioblastoma.

The chain couples TRBV11-3 to TRBJ2-1; 10 bases align to TRBD1. The CDR3 sequence is 13 residues long. With 6 bases clipped from V and 9 bases from J, the junction kept 5 bases outside the gene matches. Germline-derived CDR1 and CDR2 are SGHNT and YENEEA. CDR3 DNA sequence: TGTGCCAGCAGGGGGACAGGGGAGACTGAGCAGTTCTTC. Residues: CASRGTGETEQFF.

The chain employs TRBV11-2 and TRBJ1-2; 7 bases fit TRBD1. The CDR3 is 15 amino acids. In germline, CDR1 is SGHAT, CDR2 FQNNGV. Trimming removed 5 bases from V and 3 bases from J; junction bases left unmatched: 9. The CDR3 bases are TGTGCCAGCAGCCTCCAAGGACAGGTGGACTATGGCTACACCTTC. The encoded protein is CASSLQGQVDYGYTF.

The V gene is TRBV19, the J gene TRBJ2-7; 8 bases fit TRBD1. V shed 2 bases and J 4 bases; nucleotides not matched to a gene: 1. This CDR3 contains 13 residues. Germline loops: CDR1 LNHDA, CDR2 SQIVND (reference sequence). The CDR3 sequence is CASSITGGYEQYF. The CDR3 DNA is TGTGCCAGTAGTATAACAGGGGGATACGAGCAGTACTTC. The variable domain in full, with the rest retrieved from reference TRBV19 and TRBJ2-7, is DGGITQSPKYLFRKEGQNVTLSCEQNLNHDAMYWYRQDPGQGLRLIYYSQIVNDFQKGDIAEGYSVSREKKESFPLTVTSAQKNPTAFYLCASSITGGYEQYFGPGTRLTVT.

Details on this clonotype: Given the absence of the conserved phenylalanine or tryptophan at the CDR3 end, a read error is likely. The chain combines TRBV28 with TRBJ2-2; D possibly corresponds to TRBD2 (5 bases). This CDR3 region has 13 residues. Germline CDR1 and CDR2: MDHEN and SYDVKM. The CDR3 spells CASSLRVAGELFS. The CDR3 coding sequence is TGTGCCAGCAGTTTGAGGGTGGCCGGTGAGCTGTTTTCT.

Details on this clonotype: The junction departs from germline at one end; a sequencing error may be responsible. The rearrangement uses TRBV29-1 and TRBJ2-5; tentative D call: TRBD1 (5 bases). CDR1 is SQVTM and CDR2 is ANQGSEA in the germline V gene. There are 12 residues in the CDR3. The chain's CDR3 is CSVSTDRETQHF. CDR3 DNA: TGCAGCGTTTCGACAGATCGAGAGACCCAGCACTTC. Full variable domain (remainder filled in from reference TRBV29-1 and TRBJ2-5): SAVISQKPSRDICQRGTSLTIQCQVDSQVTMMFWYRQQPGQSLTLIATANQGSEATYESGFVIDKFPISRPNLTFSTLTVSNMSPEDSSIYLCSVSTDRETQHFGPGTRLLVL.

The V gene is TRBV6-2 or TRBV6-3, the J gene TRBJ1-2; perhaps TRBD1 as D (5 bases). Trimming left V 8 bases short and J 3 bases short, with 13 bases between. The CDR3 loop spans 13 amino acids. Looked up from germline, CDR1 is MNHEY and CDR2 is SVGEGT. DNA for the CDR3: TGTGCCAGCCGAGGGGATCAGGACTATGGCTACACCTTC. Translating it yields CASRGDQDYGYTF.

The V call is TRBV11-2, the J call TRBJ2-1; D gene uncertain. The CDR3 runs 13 residues. Germline V gene sequence: CDR1 SGHAT, CDR2 FQNNGV. V was trimmed by 4 bases and J by 5 bases, leaving 9 bases between them. DNA of the CDR3: TGTGCCAGCAGCTATAGACCTCACAATGAGCAGTTCTTC. This gives the protein CASSYRPHNEQFF.

This clonotype was found once. V gene TRBV6-5 combines with J gene TRBJ1-1; no definite D call. Germline CDR1 is MNHEY and CDR2 is SVGAGI. Trimming took off 6 bases at V and 0 bases at J, with 8 bases between the two ends. There are 13 residues in the CDR3. Here the CDR3 reads CASRRQVNTEAFF. The CDR3 DNA reads TGTGCCAGCAGACGCCAGGTGAACACTGAAGCTTTCTTT.

This clonotype was observed a handful of times. This chain links TRBV3-1 with TRBJ2-2; unclear D gene. Trimming removed 2 bases from V and 5 bases from J, with 0 bases in between. This CDR3 is built from 11 residues. CDR1 and CDR2 from the germline V gene are LGHDT and YNNKEL (reference sequence). CDR3 sequence: CASSQTGELFF. In DNA form, the CDR3 reads TGTGCCAGCAGCCAAACCGGGGAGCTGTTTTTT.

V usage is TRBV12-3 or TRBV12-4 and J usage is TRBJ1-1; D is undetermined. Trimming cost V 9 bases and J 3 bases, with 14 bases left between them. CDR3 size: 13 residues. CDR3 sequence reads: CARSLGPDTEAFF. For the CDR3, the DNA is TGTGCCAGGAGCCTCGGCCCGGACACTGAAGCTTTCTTT.